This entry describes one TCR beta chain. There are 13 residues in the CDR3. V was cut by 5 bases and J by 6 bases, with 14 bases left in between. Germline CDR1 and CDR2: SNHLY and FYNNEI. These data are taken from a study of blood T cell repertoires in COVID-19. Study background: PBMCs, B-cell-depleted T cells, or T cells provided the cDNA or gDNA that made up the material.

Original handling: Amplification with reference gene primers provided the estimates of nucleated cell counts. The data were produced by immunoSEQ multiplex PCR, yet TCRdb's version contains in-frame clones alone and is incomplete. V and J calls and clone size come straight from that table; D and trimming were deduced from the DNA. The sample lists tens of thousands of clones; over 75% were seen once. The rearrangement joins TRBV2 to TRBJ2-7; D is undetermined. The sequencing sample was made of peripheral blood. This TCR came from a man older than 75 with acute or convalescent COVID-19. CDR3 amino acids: CASSLDLVGEQYF. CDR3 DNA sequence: TGTGCCAGCAGTCTAGACTTAGTTGGCGAGCAGTACTTC.